The rows below give T cell receptor beta chains drawn from one sample of a study of cytomegalovirus exposure and HLA in healthy donors. TCRdb's table, derived via immunoSEQ multiplex PCR, lists solely in-frame clones and lacks some. Counted here are around 120,000 clones, roughly 9.9% occurring once; the ten biggest clones make up approximately 3%. Sequences were obtained from PBMCs. These receptor sequences come from a man aged 30-40 years in good health and CMV-seronegative. Each CDR3 is given with its conserved first and last residue. The order of the fields is CDR3 DNA, CDR3 protein, V gene, D gene, J gene, clone size. D genes are given only for firm matches. Rows give clone size only sometimes, using once, few, many, or a class for an expanded clone.

TGTGCCAGCTCTCCGACAGTAGATCAGCCCCAGCATTTT CASSPTVDQPQHF TRBV18 . TRBJ1-5 .
TGTGCCAGCAGTTCCGGGACAGGGGGCGGCTACACCTTC CASSSGTGGGYTF TRBV27 TRBD1 TRBJ1-2 few
TGTGCCAGCAGCTTGGGGACTCCTTCGGGCGAGCAGTACTTC CASSLGTPSGEQYF TRBV5-5 . TRBJ2-7 few
TGTGCCAGCAGCAACCAGGCAGCTGAGCAGTTCTTC CASSNQAAEQFF TRBV7-9 . TRBJ2-1 .
TGTGCCAGCAGTTTATGGGGACTAGCGGAGAGGCCCGAGCAGTACTTC CASSLWGLAERPEQYF TRBV28 TRBD2 TRBJ2-7 .
TGTGCCAGCAGTGAAAACCTGGCAGAGCAGTACTTC CASSENLAEQYF TRBV6-1 . TRBJ2-7 .
TGTGCCAGCAGTCAGGACAGGGGTTATTCCTACGAGCAGTACTTC CASSQDRGYSYEQYF TRBV28 TRBD1 TRBJ2-7 .
TGTGCCAGCAGTTTTAACGGTTACTACGAGCAGTACTTC CASSFNGYYEQYF TRBV28 . TRBJ2-7 few
TGTGCCAGCAGCTTCGGGACACTGGCTAATGGCTACACCTTC CASSFGTLANGYTF TRBV7-2 . TRBJ1-2 few
TGCGCCAGCAGCTCCCGACTAGCGGGAGGGGGCGAGCAGTACTTC CASSSRLAGGGEQYF TRBV5-1 TRBD2 TRBJ2-7 few
TGTGCCAGTAGCGTACTAGCGGGGGGCACCGGGGAGCTGTTTTTT CASSVLAGGTGELFF TRBV19 TRBD2 TRBJ2-2 .
TGTGCCAGCAGCCCGTTCGGGACAGTGAACACTGAAGCTTTCTTT CASSPFGTVNTEAFF TRBV11-2 TRBD1 TRBJ1-1 .
TGCGCCAGCAGACCGGGAGCCGGGGAGCTGTTTTTT CASRPGAGELFF TRBV10-2 . TRBJ2-2 few
TGTGCCAGCAGTTACAGTCCCGGGACAGGGCCCGGGGAGCTGTTTTTT CASSYSPGTGPGELFF TRBV6-5 TRBD1 TRBJ2-2 .
TGTGCCAGCAGACCAGCTAGTTCCTACGAGCAGTACTTC CASRPASSYEQYF TRBV6-1 . TRBJ2-7 few
TGTGCCTGGAGTATACAGGGAAGTGAAGCTTTCTTT CAWSIQGSEAFF TRBV30 . TRBJ1-1 .
TGTGCCAGCAGCCCCCCGGGACAGGGGAGGCAGCCCCAGCATTTT CASSPPGQGRQPQHF TRBV6-1 TRBD1 TRBJ1-5 .
TGTGCCAGCTCGAACAGGGGGAACACTGAAGCTTTCTTT CASSNRGNTEAFF TRBV7-9 TRBD1 TRBJ1-1 few
TGTGCCAGCAGCGTGGGGCTCGGTCTAGCGGCCTACGAGCAGTACTTC CASSVGLGLAAYEQYF TRBV7-2 TRBD2 TRBJ2-7 few
TGCGCCAGCAGCGCAGGTGGGACAGACTACAATGAGCAGTTCTTC CASSAGGTDYNEQFF TRBV5-1 TRBD1 TRBJ2-1 .